The present T cell receptor beta chain was sequenced within a study of blood T cell repertoires in COVID-19. Clinical history reported by participants formed the basis on which cohorts were assigned. Cohort 3 donors were reported recovered after two negative PCRs, clearance, or symptom resolution. Measured with immunoSEQ multiplex PCR; TCRdb has only the in-frame clones, and not every one. The sample consists of around 310,000 clones, about nine tenths of them appearing once. This receptor was obtained from a woman aged 25 to 39 who had recovered from COVID-19. The sample taken for sequencing was PBMCs or T cells enriched from blood (not recorded which).

The CDR3 protein is CASSYSPGEIGLEQYF. CDR3 nucleotides: TGTGCCAGCAGTTACTCTCCGGGAGAGATAGGGCTCGAGCAGTACTTC. The rearrangement uses TRBV6-5 and TRBJ2-7; D is perhaps TRBD2 (6 bases). The CDR3 is 16 residues long. V was clipped by 0 bases and J by 6 bases, with 18 bases between them. Per germline, CDR1 MNHEY and CDR2 SVGAGI.